These T cell receptor beta chains were read from a single sample in a study of T cells after yellow fever vaccination. One entry per CDR3 protein, called by TCRdb with MiXCR from the 5' RACE reads. The repertoire includes roughly 260,000 distinct CDR3 sequences, over 10% of them detected once, and about 0.54% sits in the top ten. Sequenced material: CD4+ T cells sorted from PBMCs, taken 45 days after the yellow fever booster vaccination. Every receptor here comes from a man aged 30 to 45 who received the YFV17D yellow fever vaccine. CDR3s include the opening cysteine and the closing phenylalanine or tryptophan. Fields, in order: clone size, J gene, V gene, D gene, CDR3 DNA, CDR3 protein. The D gene is left open where the match is weak. Only some rows state a clone size, as once, few, many or a class for expanded clones.

clone size: -; J gene: TRBJ2-7; V gene: TRBV29-1; D gene: TRBD2; CDR3 DNA: TGCAGCGTTGGTGGGACTAGCGGGAGTGCTTACGAGCAGTACTTC; CDR3 protein: CSVGGTSGSAYEQYF
clone size: -; J gene: TRBJ2-7; V gene: TRBV29-1; D gene: -; CDR3 DNA: TGCAGCGCCAATGACCCGAGGTCCTACGAGCAGTACTTC; CDR3 protein: CSANDPRSYEQYF
clone size: -; J gene: TRBJ2-5; V gene: TRBV7-2; D gene: -; CDR3 DNA: TGTGCCAGCAGCTTTGGTTTATGGCCAGACTTC; CDR3 protein: CASSFGLWPDF
clone size: -; J gene: TRBJ2-7; V gene: TRBV20-1; D gene: -; CDR3 DNA: TGCAGTGCTAATCTTGCCAGGTTATACTCCTACGAGCAGTACTTC; CDR3 protein: CSANLARLYSYEQYF
clone size: few; J gene: TRBJ2-7; V gene: TRBV14; D gene: TRBD1; CDR3 DNA: TGTGCCAGCACGAGGGGGACAGGCCACGAGCAGTACTTC; CDR3 protein: CASTRGTGHEQYF
clone size: -; J gene: TRBJ1-5; V gene: TRBV7-2; D gene: TRBD1; CDR3 DNA: TGTGCCAGCAGCCAGGACAGGGCAATGGGCCAGCCCCAGCATTTT; CDR3 protein: CASSQDRAMGQPQHF
clone size: few; J gene: TRBJ2-1; V gene: TRBV5-1; D gene: TRBD2; CDR3 DNA: TGCGCCAGCAGCTTGGCCGGGGGACTAGCGGCTCAGCAGTTCTTC; CDR3 protein: CASSLAGGLAAQQFF
clone size: -; J gene: TRBJ2-5; V gene: TRBV24-1; D gene: TRBD2; CDR3 DNA: TGTGCCACCAGTGATCCCCCCGGGGGGACGGGAGCACGAAAGTATGAGACCCAGTACTTC; CDR3 protein: CATSDPPGGTGARKYETQYF
clone size: few; J gene: TRBJ1-1; V gene: TRBV25-1; D gene: -; CDR3 DNA: TGTGCCAGCAGCAACCAGGGTTCGGGAACTGAAGCTTTCTTT; CDR3 protein: CASSNQGSGTEAFF
clone size: many; J gene: TRBJ2-1; V gene: TRBV7-2; D gene: TRBD2; CDR3 DNA: TGTGCCAGCAGCGGGGGACTAGCGGGACACAATGAGCAGTTCTTC; CDR3 protein: CASSGGLAGHNEQFF
clone size: few; J gene: TRBJ2-5; V gene: TRBV7-2; D gene: -; CDR3 DNA: TGTGCCAGCACCACGCCTGGACTACTAACAGAGACCCAGTACTTC; CDR3 protein: CASTTPGLLTETQYF
clone size: -; J gene: TRBJ2-3; V gene: TRBV12-3/TRBV12-4; D gene: TRBD2; CDR3 DNA: TGTGCCAGCAGTTTAGAGACTAGCGGGAGGAGGGTTGGCCGTGCAGATACGCAGTATTTT; CDR3 protein: CASSLETSGRRVGRADTQYF
clone size: few; J gene: TRBJ1-2; V gene: TRBV19; D gene: -; CDR3 DNA: TGTGCCACAAGCCGGGACATTCTGAACTATGGCTACACCTTC; CDR3 protein: CATSRDILNYGYTF
clone size: -; J gene: TRBJ2-7; V gene: TRBV4-2; D gene: -; CDR3 DNA: TGTGCCAGCAGCCCCTGGACCCTCTCCTACGAGCAGTACTTC; CDR3 protein: CASSPWTLSYEQYF
clone size: -; J gene: TRBJ2-5; V gene: TRBV7-9; D gene: -; CDR3 DNA: TGTGCCAGCAGCTTAGGAACCAGTGACGAGACCCAGTACTTC; CDR3 protein: CASSLGTSDETQYF
clone size: few; J gene: TRBJ2-3; V gene: TRBV5-5; D gene: -; CDR3 DNA: TGTGCCAGCAGCCCGTCGGACAACCTCGGGCAGTATTTT; CDR3 protein: CASSPSDNLGQYF
clone size: -; J gene: TRBJ2-7; V gene: TRBV18; D gene: -; CDR3 DNA: TGTGCCAGCTCACCACGCTCTACCTACGAGCAGTACTTC; CDR3 protein: CASSPRSTYEQYF
clone size: many; J gene: TRBJ2-1; V gene: TRBV20-1; D gene: -; CDR3 DNA: TGCAGTGCTGATACCCCTCTTAACAGTGAGCAGTTCTTC; CDR3 protein: CSADTPLNSEQFF
clone size: -; J gene: TRBJ2-7; V gene: TRBV6-1; D gene: TRBD2; CDR3 DNA: TGTGCCAGCAGTCATCTTCGGGGACTAGCGGGAGCATACGAGCAGTACTTC; CDR3 protein: CASSHLRGLAGAYEQYF
clone size: few; J gene: TRBJ1-5; V gene: TRBV27; D gene: -; CDR3 DNA: TGTGCCAGCAGTTCGAACGGGGGTGGCAATCAGCCCCAGCATTTT; CDR3 protein: CASSSNGGGNQPQHF
clone size: many; J gene: TRBJ1-6; V gene: TRBV7-2; D gene: -; CDR3 DNA: TGTGCCAGCAGCCCTCAGACACCACGCGGATCACCCCTCCACTTT; CDR3 protein: CASSPQTPRGSPLHF
clone size: once; J gene: TRBJ2-1; V gene: TRBV19; D gene: -; CDR3 DNA: TGTGCCAGTAGGGGGATCTCAAGCTCCTACAATGAGCAGTTCTTC; CDR3 protein: CASRGISSSYNEQFF
clone size: many; J gene: TRBJ1-1; V gene: TRBV2; D gene: -; CDR3 DNA: TGTGCCAGCAACCAGGAGATGAACACTGAAGCTTTCTTT; CDR3 protein: CASNQEMNTEAFF
clone size: -; J gene: TRBJ1-4; V gene: TRBV30; D gene: TRBD1; CDR3 DNA: TGTGCCTGGAGAAGACAGGGAACTAATGAAAAACTGTTTTTT; CDR3 protein: CAWRRQGTNEKLFF
clone size: few; J gene: TRBJ2-1; V gene: TRBV4-2; D gene: TRBD2; CDR3 DNA: TGTGCCAGCAGCCAAGATGTTTGGGGGAGGGCCTCCAATGAGCAGTTCTTC; CDR3 protein: CASSQDVWGRASNEQFF
clone size: -; J gene: TRBJ2-1; V gene: TRBV4-3; D gene: -; CDR3 DNA: TGCGCCAGCAGCCAAGACCTGCGGACCTACTACAATGAGCAGTTCTTC; CDR3 protein: CASSQDLRTYYNEQFF
clone size: few; J gene: TRBJ2-3; V gene: TRBV5-1; D gene: -; CDR3 DNA: TGCGCCAGCAGTCGGACCACAGCAGATACGCAGTATTTT; CDR3 protein: CASSRTTADTQYF
clone size: few; J gene: TRBJ2-5; V gene: TRBV20-1; D gene: TRBD1; CDR3 DNA: TGCAGTGCTACCGGGGACAGGGGGCTTGGAGAGACCCAGTACTTC; CDR3 protein: CSATGDRGLGETQYF
clone size: -; J gene: TRBJ2-7; V gene: TRBV7-9; D gene: -; CDR3 DNA: TGTGCCAGCAGCTTGGGTGCGCCCTACGAGCAGTACTTC; CDR3 protein: CASSLGAPYEQYF
clone size: few; J gene: TRBJ2-1; V gene: TRBV12-3/TRBV12-4; D gene: -; CDR3 DNA: TGTGCCAGTACCGCATACAATGAGCAGTTCTTC; CDR3 protein: CASTAYNEQFF
clone size: -; J gene: TRBJ2-1; V gene: TRBV28; D gene: -; CDR3 DNA: TGTGCCAGCAGTCAGCAAGCCCTAAGGCAGTTCTTC; CDR3 protein: CASSQQALRQFF
clone size: few; J gene: TRBJ2-3; V gene: TRBV6-1; D gene: TRBD2; CDR3 DNA: TGTGCCAGCAGTCCCCGGACTAGCGGGAGAGCAGATACGCAGTATTTT; CDR3 protein: CASSPRTSGRADTQYF
clone size: few; J gene: TRBJ2-3; V gene: TRBV6-1; D gene: TRBD2; CDR3 DNA: TGTGCCAGCAGTCATAGCGGGAGGGATGGCACAGATACGCAGTATTTT; CDR3 protein: CASSHSGRDGTDTQYF
clone size: few; J gene: TRBJ2-5; V gene: TRBV5-1; D gene: TRBD2; CDR3 DNA: TGCGCCAGCAACCCGGGGAGGGAAGAGACCCAGTACTTC; CDR3 protein: CASNPGREETQYF
clone size: many; J gene: TRBJ2-3; V gene: TRBV5-1; D gene: TRBD2; CDR3 DNA: TGCGCCAGCAGCTCAAGCGGGAGGTCCCAATCTAGCACAGATACGCAGTATTTT; CDR3 protein: CASSSSGRSQSSTDTQYF
clone size: many; J gene: TRBJ2-7; V gene: TRBV4-2; D gene: TRBD2; CDR3 DNA: TGTGCCAGCAGCCAAGAACTAGCGGGTTACGAGCAGTACTTC; CDR3 protein: CASSQELAGYEQYF
clone size: -; J gene: TRBJ1-5; V gene: TRBV28; D gene: -; CDR3 DNA: TGTGCCAGCAGTCCGCGAGGGCAGCCCAATCAGCCCCAGCATTTT; CDR3 protein: CASSPRGQPNQPQHF
clone size: -; J gene: TRBJ2-7; V gene: TRBV7-9; D gene: -; CDR3 DNA: TGTGCCAGCAGCCGAACCCAGGGATTTCGGGACGAGCAGTACTTC; CDR3 protein: CASSRTQGFRDEQYF
clone size: -; J gene: TRBJ2-6; V gene: TRBV3-1; D gene: -; CDR3 DNA: TGTGCCAGCAGCCAGGACTCGGGTGGGGCCAACGTCCTGACTTTC; CDR3 protein: CASSQDSGGANVLTF
clone size: few; J gene: TRBJ2-3; V gene: TRBV20-1; D gene: -; CDR3 DNA: TGCAGTGCTCCTGAATACAGGGTAGGGACAGATACGCAGTATTTT; CDR3 protein: CSAPEYRVGTDTQYF
clone size: many; J gene: TRBJ2-3; V gene: TRBV7-2; D gene: -; CDR3 DNA: TGTGCCAGCAGGACCTTCTACGGCGGGCCAAGCACAGATACGCAGTATTTT; CDR3 protein: CASRTFYGGPSTDTQYF
clone size: -; J gene: TRBJ1-1; V gene: TRBV4-3; D gene: -; CDR3 DNA: TGCGCCAGCAGCCAAGATAACAGAGGGACTGAAGCTTTCTTT; CDR3 protein: CASSQDNRGTEAFF
clone size: few; J gene: TRBJ2-5; V gene: TRBV5-6; D gene: -; CDR3 DNA: TGTGCCAGCAGCATCCACCGACAGGTTAGGGGCCAAGAGACCCAGTACTTC; CDR3 protein: CASSIHRQVRGQETQYF
clone size: few; J gene: TRBJ2-1; V gene: TRBV7-8; D gene: TRBD2; CDR3 DNA: TGTGCCAGCAGCTTCCGCTCCCCGGGACTAGCGGGAGTGGATGAGCAGTTCTTC; CDR3 protein: CASSFRSPGLAGVDEQFF
clone size: -; J gene: TRBJ2-2; V gene: TRBV5-1; D gene: TRBD1; CDR3 DNA: TGCGCCAGCAGCCCCTCGACAGGGCCCGGGGAGCTGTTTTTT; CDR3 protein: CASSPSTGPGELFF
clone size: few; J gene: TRBJ2-2; V gene: TRBV6-1; D gene: TRBD2; CDR3 DNA: TGTGCCATCCATAGCGGGCCAAACACCGGGGAGCTGTTTTTT; CDR3 protein: CAIHSGPNTGELFF
clone size: many; J gene: TRBJ2-7; V gene: TRBV29-1; D gene: TRBD2; CDR3 DNA: TGCAGCGTTGTCGGTGACGCTAGCGGGAGAGTCTACGAGCAGTACTTC; CDR3 protein: CSVVGDASGRVYEQYF